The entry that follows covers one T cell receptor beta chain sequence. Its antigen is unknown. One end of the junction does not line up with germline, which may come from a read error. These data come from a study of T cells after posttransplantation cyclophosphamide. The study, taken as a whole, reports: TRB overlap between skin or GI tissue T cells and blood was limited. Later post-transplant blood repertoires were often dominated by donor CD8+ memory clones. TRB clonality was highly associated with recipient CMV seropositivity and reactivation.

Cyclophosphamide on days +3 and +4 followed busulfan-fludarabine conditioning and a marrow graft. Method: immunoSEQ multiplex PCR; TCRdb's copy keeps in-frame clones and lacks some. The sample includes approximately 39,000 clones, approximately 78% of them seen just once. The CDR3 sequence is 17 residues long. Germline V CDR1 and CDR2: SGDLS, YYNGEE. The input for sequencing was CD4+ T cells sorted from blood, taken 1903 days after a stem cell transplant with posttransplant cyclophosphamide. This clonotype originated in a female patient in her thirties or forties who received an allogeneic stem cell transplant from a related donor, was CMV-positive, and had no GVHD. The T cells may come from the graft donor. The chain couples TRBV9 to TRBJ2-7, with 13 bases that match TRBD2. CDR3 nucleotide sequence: TGTGCCAGCAGCGTAGGGGAGGGACTAGCGGGGTCCTCCGAGCAGTACTTC. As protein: CASSVGEGLAGSSEQYF.